This TCR beta chain was sequenced in a study of vaccination effects on CD4 cells after COVID-19. ViraFEST used viral peptide pools to expand antigen-specific CD4+ T cells before sequencing. A 10-day culture period preceded the isolation of CD4+ T cells. Of the BNT162b2 and mRNA-1273 vaccines, participants received two doses of one or the other. Nobody among the vaccine recipients had prior SARS-CoV-2 infection (nucleocapsid antibodies were negative). IL-2 medium supplanted half the medium on days 3 and 7. About this clone itself: What it recognizes is unknown.

The CDR3 consists of 16 residues. The germline V gene has CDR1 KGHSH and CDR2 LQKENI. The V segment lost 5 bases and the J segment 4 bases; nucleotides outside the gene matches: 11. The protocol was immunoSEQ multiplex PCR, while the TCRdb copy is restricted to in-frame clones and leaves out a portion. The sample has 20,000 to 25,000 clones, around four fifths seen once. This receptor was identified in a human donor who received a COVID-19 vaccine. The sample here was CD4+ T cells from PBMCs cultured with SARS-CoV-2 spike peptides, taken after COVID-19 vaccination. The rearrangement uses TRBV18 and TRBJ1-5, with TRBD1 matching over 7 bases. CDR3 coding DNA: TGTGCCAGCTCAGAACGACAGGGAAGGTCTAATCAGCCCCAGCATTTT. Translating it yields CASSERQGRSNQPQHF.